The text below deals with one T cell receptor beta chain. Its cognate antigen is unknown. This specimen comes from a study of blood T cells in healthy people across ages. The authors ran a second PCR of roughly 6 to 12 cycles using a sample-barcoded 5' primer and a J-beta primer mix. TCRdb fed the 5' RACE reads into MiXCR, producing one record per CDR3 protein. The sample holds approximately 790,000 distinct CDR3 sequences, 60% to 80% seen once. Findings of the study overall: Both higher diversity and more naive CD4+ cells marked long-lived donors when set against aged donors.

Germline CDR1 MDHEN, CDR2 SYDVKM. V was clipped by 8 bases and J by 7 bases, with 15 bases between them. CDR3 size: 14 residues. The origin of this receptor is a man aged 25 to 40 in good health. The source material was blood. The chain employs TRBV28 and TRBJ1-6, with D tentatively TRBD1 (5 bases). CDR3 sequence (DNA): TGTGCCAGCCGCTCAGGGTTTCGAAATTCACCCCTCCACTTT. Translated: CASRSGFRNSPLHF.